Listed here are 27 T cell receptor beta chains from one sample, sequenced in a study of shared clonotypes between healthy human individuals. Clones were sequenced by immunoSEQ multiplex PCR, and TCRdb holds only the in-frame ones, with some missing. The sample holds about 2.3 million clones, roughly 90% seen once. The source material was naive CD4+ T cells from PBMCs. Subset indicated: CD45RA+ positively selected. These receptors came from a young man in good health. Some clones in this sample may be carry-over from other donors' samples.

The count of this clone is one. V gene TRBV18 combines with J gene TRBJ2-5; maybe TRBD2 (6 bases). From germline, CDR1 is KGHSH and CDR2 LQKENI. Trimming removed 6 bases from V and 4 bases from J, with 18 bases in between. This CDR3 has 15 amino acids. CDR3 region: CASSLVRLGLETQYF. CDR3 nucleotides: TGTGCCAGCTCCCTCGTGAGACTAGGATTAGAGACCCAGTACTTC.

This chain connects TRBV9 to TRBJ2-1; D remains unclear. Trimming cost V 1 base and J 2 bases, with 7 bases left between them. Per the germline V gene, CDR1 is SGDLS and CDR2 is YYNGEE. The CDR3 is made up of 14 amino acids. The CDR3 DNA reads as TGTGCCAGCAGCGTAACCACTACCTACAATGAGCAGTTCTTC. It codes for CASSVTTTYNEQFF. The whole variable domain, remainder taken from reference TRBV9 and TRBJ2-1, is DSGVTQTPKHLITATGQRVTLRCSPRSGDLSVYWYQQSLDQGLQFLIQYYNGEERAKGNILERFSAQQFPDLHSELNLSSLELGDSALYFCASSVTTTYNEQFFGPGTRLTVL.

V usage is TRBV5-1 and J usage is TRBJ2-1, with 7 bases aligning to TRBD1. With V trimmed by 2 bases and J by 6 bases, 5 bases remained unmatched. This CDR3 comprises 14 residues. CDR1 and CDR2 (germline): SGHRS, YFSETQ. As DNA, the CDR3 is TGCGCCAGCAGCTTACGACAGGGCCCCAATGAGCAGTTCTTC. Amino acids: CASSLRQGPNEQFF. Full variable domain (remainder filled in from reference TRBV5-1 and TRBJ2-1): KAGVTQTPRYLIKTRGQQVTLSCSPISGHRSVSWYQQTPGQGLQFLFEYFSETQRNKGNFPGRFSGRQFSNSRSEMNVSTLELGDSALYLCASSLRQGPNEQFFGPGTRLTVL.

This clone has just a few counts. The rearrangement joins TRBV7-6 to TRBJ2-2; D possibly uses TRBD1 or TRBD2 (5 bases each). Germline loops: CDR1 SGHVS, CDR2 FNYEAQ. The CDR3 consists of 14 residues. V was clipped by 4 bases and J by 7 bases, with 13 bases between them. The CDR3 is CASSSLRGGGELFF. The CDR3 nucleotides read TGTGCCAGCAGCTCCCTACGTGGGGGCGGGGAGCTGTTTTTT. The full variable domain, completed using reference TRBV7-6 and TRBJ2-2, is GAGVSQSPRYKVTKRGQDVALRCDPISGHVSLYWYRQALGQGPEFLTYFNYEAQQDKSGLPNDRFSAERPEGSISTLTIQRTEQRDSAMYRCASSSLRGGGELFFGEGSRLTVL.

DNA of the CDR3: TGTGCCAGCAGTTACGGGCGAGGGTCCTATAATTCACCCCTCCACTTT. Its translation is CASSYGRGSYNSPLHF. The rearrangement uses TRBV6-5 and TRBJ1-6, with D hard to call. Germline V CDR1 and CDR2: MNHEY, SVGAGI. V shed 2 bases and J shed 1 base, with 9 bases lying between them. The CDR3 length is 16 residues.

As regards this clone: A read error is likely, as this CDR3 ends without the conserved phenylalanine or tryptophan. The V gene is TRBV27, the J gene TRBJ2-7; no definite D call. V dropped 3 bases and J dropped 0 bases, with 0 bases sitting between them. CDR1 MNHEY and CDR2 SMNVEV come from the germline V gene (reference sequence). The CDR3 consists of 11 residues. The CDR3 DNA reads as TGTGCCAGCAGTTTCTCCTACGAGCAGTACCTC. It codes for CASSFSYEQYL.

The chain's CDR3 is CASSLRPTDTQYF. The CDR3 DNA reads TGTGCCAGCAGTCTACGACCCACAGATACGCAGTATTTT. This chain connects TRBV28 to TRBJ2-3, with D unclear. The CDR3 covers 13 residues. The V end lost 5 bases, the J end lost 2 bases, and 8 bases lay between the germline ends. Germline CDR1 reads MDHEN; CDR2 reads SYDVKM.

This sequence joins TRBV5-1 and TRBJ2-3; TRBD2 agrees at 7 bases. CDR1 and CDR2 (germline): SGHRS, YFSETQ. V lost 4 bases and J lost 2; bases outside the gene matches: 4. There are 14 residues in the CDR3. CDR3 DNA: TGCGCCAGCAGCGTTGGGACTACCACAGATACGCAGTATTTT. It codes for CASSVGTTTDTQYF.

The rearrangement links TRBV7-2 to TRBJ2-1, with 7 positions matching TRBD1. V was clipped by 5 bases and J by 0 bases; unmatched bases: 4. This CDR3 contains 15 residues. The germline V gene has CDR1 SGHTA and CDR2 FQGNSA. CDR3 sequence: CASSPGTASYNEQFF. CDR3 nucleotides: TGTGCCAGCAGCCCCGGGACAGCCTCCTACAATGAGCAGTTCTTC.

Here the CDR3 DNA reads TGTGCCAGCAGTATCCAGGGACGCGCGGATACGCAGTATTTT. This sequence encodes CASSIQGRADTQYF. This chain joins TRBV6-5 and TRBJ2-3; the D call may be TRBD1 or TRBD2 (5 bases each). The germline V and J ends were trimmed by 5 bases and 6 bases, with 15 bases remaining between them. Germline-derived CDR1 and CDR2 are MNHEY and SVGAGI. The CDR3 is 14 amino acids.

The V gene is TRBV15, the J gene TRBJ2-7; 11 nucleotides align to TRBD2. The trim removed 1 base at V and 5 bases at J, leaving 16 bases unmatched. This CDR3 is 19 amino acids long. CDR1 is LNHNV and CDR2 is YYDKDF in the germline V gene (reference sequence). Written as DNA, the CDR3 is TGTGCCACCAGCAGAGTTATGGGGGTAGCGGGAGGGCCCCGAGACGAGCAGTACTTC. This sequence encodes CATSRVMGVAGGPRDEQYF.

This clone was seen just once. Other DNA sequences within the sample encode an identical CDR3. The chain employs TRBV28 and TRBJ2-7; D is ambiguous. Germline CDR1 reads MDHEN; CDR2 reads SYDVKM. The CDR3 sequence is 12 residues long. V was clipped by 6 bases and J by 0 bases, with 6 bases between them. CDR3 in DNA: TGTGCCAGCAGCCTAAGCTCCTACGAGCAGTACTTC. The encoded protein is CASSLSSYEQYF. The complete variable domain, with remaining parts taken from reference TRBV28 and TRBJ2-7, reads DVKVTQSSRYLVKRTGEKVFLECVQDMDHENMFWYRQDPGLGLRLIYFSYDVKMKEKGDIPEGYSVSREKKERFSLILESASTNQTSMYLCASSLSSYEQYFGPGTRLTVT.

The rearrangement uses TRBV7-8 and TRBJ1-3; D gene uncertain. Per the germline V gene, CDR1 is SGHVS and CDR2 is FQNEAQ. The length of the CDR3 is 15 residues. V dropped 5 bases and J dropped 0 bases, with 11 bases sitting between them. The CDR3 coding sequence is TGTGCCAGCAGCCCAAGTCGGATCTCTGGAAACACCATATATTTT. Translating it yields CASSPSRISGNTIYF. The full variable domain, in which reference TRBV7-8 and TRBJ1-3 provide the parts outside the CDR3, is GAGVSQSPRYKVAKRGQDVALRCDPISGHVSLFWYQQALGQGPEFLTYFQNEAQLDKSGLPSDRFFAERPEGSVSTLKIQRTQQEDSAVYLCASSPSRISGNTIYFGEGSWLTVV.

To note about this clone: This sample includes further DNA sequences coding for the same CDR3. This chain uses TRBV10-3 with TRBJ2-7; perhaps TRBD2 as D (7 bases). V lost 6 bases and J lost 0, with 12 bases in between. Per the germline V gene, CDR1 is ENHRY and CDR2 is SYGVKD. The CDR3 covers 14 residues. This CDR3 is CAISVGGPSYEQYF. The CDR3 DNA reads TGTGCCATCAGCGTCGGGGGGCCCTCCTACGAGCAGTACTTC.

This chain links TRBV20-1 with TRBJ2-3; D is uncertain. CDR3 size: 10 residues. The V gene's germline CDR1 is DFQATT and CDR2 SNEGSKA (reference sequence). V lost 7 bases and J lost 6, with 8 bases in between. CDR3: CSGASDTQYF. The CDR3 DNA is TGCAGTGGCGCGTCTGATACGCAGTATTTT.

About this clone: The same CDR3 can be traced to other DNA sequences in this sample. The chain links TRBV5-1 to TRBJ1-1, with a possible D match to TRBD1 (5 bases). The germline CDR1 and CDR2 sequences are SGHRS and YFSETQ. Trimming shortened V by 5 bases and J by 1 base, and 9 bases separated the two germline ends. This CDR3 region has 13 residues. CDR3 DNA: TGCGCCAGCAGGGGGACCGAGAACACTGAAGCTTTCTTT. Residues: CASRGTENTEAFF.

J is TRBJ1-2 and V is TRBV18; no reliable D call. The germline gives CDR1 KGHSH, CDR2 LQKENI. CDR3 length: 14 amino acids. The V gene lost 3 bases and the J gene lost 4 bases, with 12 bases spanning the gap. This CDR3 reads CASSPDPSGYGYTF. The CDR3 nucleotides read TGTGCCAGCTCACCTGATCCCTCGGGCTATGGCTACACCTTC.

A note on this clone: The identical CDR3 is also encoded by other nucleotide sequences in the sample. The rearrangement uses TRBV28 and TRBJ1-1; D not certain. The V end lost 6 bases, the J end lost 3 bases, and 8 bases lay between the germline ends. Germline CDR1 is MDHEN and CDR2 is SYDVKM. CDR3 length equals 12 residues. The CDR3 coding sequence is TGTGCCAGCAGGAAAAGAGACACTGAAGCTTTCTTT. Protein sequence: CASRKRDTEAFF.

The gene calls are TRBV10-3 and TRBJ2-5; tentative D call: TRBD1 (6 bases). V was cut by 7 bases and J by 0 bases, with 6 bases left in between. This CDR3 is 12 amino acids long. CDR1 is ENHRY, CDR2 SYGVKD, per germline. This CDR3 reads CAIKGDQETQYF. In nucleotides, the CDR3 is TGTGCCATCAAGGGGGACCAAGAGACCCAGTACTTC.

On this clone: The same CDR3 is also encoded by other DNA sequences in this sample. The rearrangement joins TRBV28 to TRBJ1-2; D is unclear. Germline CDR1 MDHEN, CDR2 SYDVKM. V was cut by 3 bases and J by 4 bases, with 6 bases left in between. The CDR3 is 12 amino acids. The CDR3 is CASSLGGYGYTF. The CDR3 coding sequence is TGTGCCAGCAGTTTGGGAGGCTATGGCTACACCTTC.

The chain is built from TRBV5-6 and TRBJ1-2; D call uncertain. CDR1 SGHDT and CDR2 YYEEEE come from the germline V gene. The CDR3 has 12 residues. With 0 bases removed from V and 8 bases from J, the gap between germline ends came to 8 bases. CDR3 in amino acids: CASSLDPSGYTF. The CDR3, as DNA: TGTGCCAGCAGCTTGGATCCCAGCGGCTACACCTTC.

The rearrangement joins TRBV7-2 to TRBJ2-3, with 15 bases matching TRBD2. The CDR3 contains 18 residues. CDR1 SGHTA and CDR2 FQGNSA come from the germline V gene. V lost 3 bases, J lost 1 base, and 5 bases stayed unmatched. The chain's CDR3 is CASSFLWTSGRGTDTQYF. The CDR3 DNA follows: TGTGCCAGCAGCTTCTTATGGACTAGCGGGAGGGGCACAGATACGCAGTATTTT.

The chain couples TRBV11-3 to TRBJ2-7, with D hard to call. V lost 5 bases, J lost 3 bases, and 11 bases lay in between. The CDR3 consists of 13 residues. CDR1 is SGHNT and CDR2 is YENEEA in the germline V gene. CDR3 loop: CASSRSSGYEQYF. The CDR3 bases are TGTGCCAGCAGCCGGTCTTCGGGCTACGAGCAGTACTTC.

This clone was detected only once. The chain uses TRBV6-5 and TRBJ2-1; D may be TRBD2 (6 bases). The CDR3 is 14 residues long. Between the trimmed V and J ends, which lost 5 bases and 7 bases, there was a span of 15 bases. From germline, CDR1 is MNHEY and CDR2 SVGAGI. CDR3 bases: TGTGCCAGCAGTCGGGACTCGGCTTTAAATGAGCAGTTCTTC. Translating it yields CASSRDSALNEQFF.

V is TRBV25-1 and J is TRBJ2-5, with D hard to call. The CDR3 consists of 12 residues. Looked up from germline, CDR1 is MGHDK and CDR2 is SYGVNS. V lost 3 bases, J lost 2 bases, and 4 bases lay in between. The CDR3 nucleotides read TGTGCCAGCAGTGATAAGCAAGAGACCCAGTACTTC. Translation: CASSDKQETQYF.

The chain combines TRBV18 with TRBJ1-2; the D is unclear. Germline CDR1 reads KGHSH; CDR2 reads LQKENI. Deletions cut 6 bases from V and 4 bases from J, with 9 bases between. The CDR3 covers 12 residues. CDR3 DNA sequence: TGTGCCAGCTCGACAAACTCCTATGGCTACACCTTC. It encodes CASSTNSYGYTF. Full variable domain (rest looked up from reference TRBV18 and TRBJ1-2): NAGVMQNPRHLVRRRGQEARLRCSPMKGHSHVYWYRQLPEEGLKFMVYLQKENIIDESGMPKERFSAEFPKEGPSILRIQQVVRGDSAAYFCASSTNSYGYTFGSGTRLTVV.

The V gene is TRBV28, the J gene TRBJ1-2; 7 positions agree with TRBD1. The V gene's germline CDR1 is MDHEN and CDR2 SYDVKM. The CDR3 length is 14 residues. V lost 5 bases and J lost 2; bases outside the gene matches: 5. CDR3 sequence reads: CASSEDRNNYGYTF. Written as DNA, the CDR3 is TGTGCCAGCAGTGAGGACAGGAACAACTATGGCTACACCTTC.